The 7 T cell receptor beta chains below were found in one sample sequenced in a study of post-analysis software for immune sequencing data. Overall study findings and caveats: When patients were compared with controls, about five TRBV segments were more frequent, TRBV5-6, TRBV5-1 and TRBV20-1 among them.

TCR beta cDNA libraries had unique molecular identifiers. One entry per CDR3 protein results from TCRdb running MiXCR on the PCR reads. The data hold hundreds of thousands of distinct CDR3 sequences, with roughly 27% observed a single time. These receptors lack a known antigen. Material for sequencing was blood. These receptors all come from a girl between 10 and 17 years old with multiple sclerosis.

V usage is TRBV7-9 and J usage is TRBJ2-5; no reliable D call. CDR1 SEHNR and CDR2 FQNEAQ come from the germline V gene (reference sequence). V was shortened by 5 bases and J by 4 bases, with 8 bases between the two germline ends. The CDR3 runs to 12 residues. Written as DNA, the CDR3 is TGTGCCAGCAGCATTAGCCTAGAGACCCAGTACTTC. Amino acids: CASSISLETQYF.

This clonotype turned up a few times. CDR3: CASSPYPAGSYNEQFF. CDR3 bases: TGCGCCAGCAGCCCCTACCCCGCGGGCTCCTACAATGAGCAGTTCTTC. The J gene is TRBJ2-1, the V gene TRBV5-1; a weak D match, TRBD2 (5 bases). This CDR3 has 16 amino acids. The V end lost 4 bases, the J end lost 0 bases, and 14 bases lay between the germline ends. The germline V gene encodes CDR1 SGHRS and CDR2 YFSETQ. The complete variable domain, with remaining parts taken from reference TRBV5-1 and TRBJ2-1, reads KAGVTQTPRYLIKTRGQQVTLSCSPISGHRSVSWYQQTPGQGLQFLFEYFSETQRNKGNFPGRFSGRQFSNSRSEMNVSTLELGDSALYLCASSPYPAGSYNEQFFGPGTRLTVL.

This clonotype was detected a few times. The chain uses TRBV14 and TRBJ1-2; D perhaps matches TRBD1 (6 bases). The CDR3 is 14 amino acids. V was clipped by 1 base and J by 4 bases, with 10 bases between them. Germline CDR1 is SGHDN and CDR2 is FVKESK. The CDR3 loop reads CASSQARTAYGYTF. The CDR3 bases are TGTGCCAGCAGCCAAGCCAGGACAGCCTATGGCTACACCTTC.

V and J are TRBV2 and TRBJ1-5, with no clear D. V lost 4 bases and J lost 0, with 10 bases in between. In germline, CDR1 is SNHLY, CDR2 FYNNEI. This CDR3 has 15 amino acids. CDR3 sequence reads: CASSARRYSNQPQHF. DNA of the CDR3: TGTGCCAGCAGTGCTCGGCGATATAGCAATCAGCCCCAGCATTTT.

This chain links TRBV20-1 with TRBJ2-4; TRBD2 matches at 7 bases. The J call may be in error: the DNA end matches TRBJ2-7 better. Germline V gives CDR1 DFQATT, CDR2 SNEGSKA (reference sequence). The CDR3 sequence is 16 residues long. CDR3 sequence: CSAREGEAGENYEQYF. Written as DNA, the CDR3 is TGCAGTGCTAGAGAAGGGGAGGCGGGAGAGAACTACGAGCAGTACTTC.

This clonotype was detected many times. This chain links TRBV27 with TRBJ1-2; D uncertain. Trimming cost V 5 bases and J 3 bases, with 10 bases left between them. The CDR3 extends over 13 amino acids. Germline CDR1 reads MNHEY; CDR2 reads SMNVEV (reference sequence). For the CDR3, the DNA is TGTGCCAGCAGTCCGCCCGGACACTATGGCTACACCTTC. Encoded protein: CASSPPGHYGYTF.

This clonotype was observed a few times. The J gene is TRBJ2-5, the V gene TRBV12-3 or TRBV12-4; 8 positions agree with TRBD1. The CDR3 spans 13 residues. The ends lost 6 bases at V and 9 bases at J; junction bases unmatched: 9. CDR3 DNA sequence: TGTGCCAGCAGCCAAAGCCAGGGGGCGGCCCAGTACTTC. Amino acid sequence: CASSQSQGAAQYF.